This TCR beta chain is drawn from a study of blood T cell repertoires in COVID-19. TCRdb's copy holds only in-frame clones and misses some; the assay was immunoSEQ multiplex PCR. This sample yields 150,000 or so clones, of which around 85% are seen a single time; around 8% belongs to the top ten. Per germline, CDR1 SGHAT and CDR2 FQNNGV. Trimming pared 1 base from V and 0 bases from J, leaving 12 bases between. This CDR3 region has 16 residues. Sequencing used peripheral blood. J is TRBJ1-2 and V is TRBV11-2; no definite D call. The sequence derives from an older woman with COVID-19, enrolled during active disease. The CDR3 here is CASSLVTGRANYGYTF. The DNA for the CDR3 is TGTGCCAGCAGCTTAGTTACGGGGAGAGCTAACTATGGCTACACCTTC. The complete variable domain, with remaining parts taken from reference TRBV11-2 and TRBJ1-2, reads EAGVAQSPRYKIIEKRQSVAFWCNPISGHATLYWYQQILGQGPKLLIQFQNNGVVDDSQLPKDRFSAERLKGVDSTLKIQPAKLEDSAVYLCASSLVTGRANYGYTFGSGTRLTVV.